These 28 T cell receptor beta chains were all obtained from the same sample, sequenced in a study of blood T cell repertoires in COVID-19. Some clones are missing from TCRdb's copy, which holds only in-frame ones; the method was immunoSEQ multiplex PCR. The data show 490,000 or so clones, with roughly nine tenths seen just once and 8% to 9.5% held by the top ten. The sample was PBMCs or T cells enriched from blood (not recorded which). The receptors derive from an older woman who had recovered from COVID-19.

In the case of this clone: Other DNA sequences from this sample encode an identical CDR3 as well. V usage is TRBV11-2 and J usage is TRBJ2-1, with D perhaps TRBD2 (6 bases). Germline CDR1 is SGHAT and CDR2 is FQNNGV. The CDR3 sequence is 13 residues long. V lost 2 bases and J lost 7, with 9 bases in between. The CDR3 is CASSLNRGNEQFF. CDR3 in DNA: TGTGCCAGCAGCTTAAACCGGGGGAATGAGCAGTTCTTC.

The CDR3 DNA follows: TGTGCCAGCAGGCCACAGGGGCGGAACACTGAAGCTTTCTTT. Translation gives CASRPQGRNTEAFF. The J gene is TRBJ1-1, the V gene TRBV27; 7 nucleotides agree with TRBD1. CDR1 and CDR2 from the germline V gene are MNHEY and SMNVEV (reference sequence). The CDR3 consists of 14 residues. The ends lost 6 bases at V and 1 base at J; junction bases unmatched: 5.

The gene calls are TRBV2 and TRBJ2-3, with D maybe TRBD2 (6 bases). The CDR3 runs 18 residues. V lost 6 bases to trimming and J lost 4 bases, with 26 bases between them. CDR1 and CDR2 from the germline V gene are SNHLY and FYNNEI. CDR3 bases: TGTGCCAGCAGGTATACGGGGGTCTATACAGTAGTGGCAGATACGCAGTATTTT. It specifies CASRYTGVYTVVADTQYF.

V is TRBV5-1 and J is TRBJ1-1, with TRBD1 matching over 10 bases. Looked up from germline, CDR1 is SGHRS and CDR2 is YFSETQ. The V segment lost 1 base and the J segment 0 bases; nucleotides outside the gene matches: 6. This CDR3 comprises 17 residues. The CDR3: CASSLRRQGAMNTEAFF. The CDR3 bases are TGCGCCAGCAGCTTGAGACGACAGGGGGCCATGAACACTGAAGCTTTCTTT.

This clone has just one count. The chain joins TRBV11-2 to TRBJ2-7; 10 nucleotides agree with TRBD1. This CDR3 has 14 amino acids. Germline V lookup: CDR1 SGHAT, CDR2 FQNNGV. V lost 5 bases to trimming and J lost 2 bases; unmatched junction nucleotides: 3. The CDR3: CASSPTGGTYEQYF. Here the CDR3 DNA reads TGTGCCAGCAGCCCGACAGGGGGCACCTACGAGCAGTACTTC.

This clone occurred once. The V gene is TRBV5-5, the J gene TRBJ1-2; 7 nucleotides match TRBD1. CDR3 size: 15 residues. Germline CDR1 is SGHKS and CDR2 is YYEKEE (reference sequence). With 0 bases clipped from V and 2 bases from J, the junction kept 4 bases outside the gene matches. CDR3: CASSLDGGQNYGYTF. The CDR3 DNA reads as TGTGCCAGCAGCTTGGACGGGGGACAGAACTATGGCTACACCTTC.

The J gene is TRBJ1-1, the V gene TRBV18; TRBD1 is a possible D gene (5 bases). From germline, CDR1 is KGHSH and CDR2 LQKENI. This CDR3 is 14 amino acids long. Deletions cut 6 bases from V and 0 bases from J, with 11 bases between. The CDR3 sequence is CASSSTVMNTEAFF. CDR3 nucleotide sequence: TGTGCCAGCTCGTCGACAGTCATGAACACTGAAGCTTTCTTT.

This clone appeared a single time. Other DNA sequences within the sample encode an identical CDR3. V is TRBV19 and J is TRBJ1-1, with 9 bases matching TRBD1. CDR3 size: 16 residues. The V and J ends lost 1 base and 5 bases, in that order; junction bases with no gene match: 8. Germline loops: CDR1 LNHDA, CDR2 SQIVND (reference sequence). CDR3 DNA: TGTGCCAGTAGTATAGTTCCGACAGGGGGGAGGACTGAAGCTTTCTTT. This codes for CASSIVPTGGRTEAFF.

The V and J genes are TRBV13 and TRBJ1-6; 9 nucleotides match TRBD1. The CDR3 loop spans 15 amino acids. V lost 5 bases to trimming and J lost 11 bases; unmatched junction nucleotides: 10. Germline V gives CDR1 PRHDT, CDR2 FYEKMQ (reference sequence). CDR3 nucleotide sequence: TGTGCCAGCAGCCGCCGGGACAGGGCAGGGCCACCCCTCCACTTT. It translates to CASSRRDRAGPPLHF.

CDR3: CASTQGNYGYTF. The CDR3 DNA follows: TGTGCCAGCACCCAGGGTAACTATGGCTACACCTTC. The chain recombines TRBV6-5 with TRBJ1-2, with D perhaps TRBD1 (5 bases). V lost 7 bases and J 1 base, leaving 7 bases between the germline ends. Germline V gives CDR1 MNHEY, CDR2 SVGAGI. The length of the CDR3 is 12 residues.

The CDR3 DNA reads TGTGCCAGCAGTTTAAGGTTGCTAGCTGAGCAGTTCTTC. Encoded protein: CASSLRLLAEQFF. The chain has TRBV27 and TRBJ2-1, with D possibly matching TRBD2 (5 bases). This CDR3 comprises 13 residues. The germline V and J ends were trimmed by 2 bases and 9 bases, with 11 bases remaining between them. The germline V gene has CDR1 MNHEY and CDR2 SMNVEV (reference sequence).

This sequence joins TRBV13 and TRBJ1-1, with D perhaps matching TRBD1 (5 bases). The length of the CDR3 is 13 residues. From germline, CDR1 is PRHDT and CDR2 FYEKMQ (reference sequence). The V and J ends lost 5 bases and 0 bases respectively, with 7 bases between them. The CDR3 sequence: CASSDSLNTEAFF. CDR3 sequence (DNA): TGTGCCAGCAGCGACAGCTTGAACACTGAAGCTTTCTTT.

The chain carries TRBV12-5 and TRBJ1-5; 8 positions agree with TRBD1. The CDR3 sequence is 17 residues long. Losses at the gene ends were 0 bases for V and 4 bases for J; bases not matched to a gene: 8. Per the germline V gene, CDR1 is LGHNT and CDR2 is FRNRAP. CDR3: CASGLVLGQGANQPQHF. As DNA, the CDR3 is TGTGCTAGTGGTTTGGTACTCGGGCAGGGGGCTAATCAGCCCCAGCATTTT.

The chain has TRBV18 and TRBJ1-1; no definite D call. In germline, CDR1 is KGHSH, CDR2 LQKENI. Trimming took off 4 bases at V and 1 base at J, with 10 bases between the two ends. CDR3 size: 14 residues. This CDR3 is CASSLGEANTEAFF. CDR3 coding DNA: TGTGCCAGCTCACTCGGGGAGGCGAACACTGAAGCTTTCTTT. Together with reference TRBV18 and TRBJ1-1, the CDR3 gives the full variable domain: NAGVMQNPRHLVRRRGQEARLRCSPMKGHSHVYWYRQLPEEGLKFMVYLQKENIIDESGMPKERFSAEFPKEGPSILRIQQVVRGDSAAYFCASSLGEANTEAFFGQGTRLTVV.

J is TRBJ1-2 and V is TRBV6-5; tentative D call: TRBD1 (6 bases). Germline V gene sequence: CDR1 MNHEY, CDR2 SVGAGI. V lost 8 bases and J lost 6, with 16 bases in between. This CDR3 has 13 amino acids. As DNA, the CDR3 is TGTGCCAGCTCGAAGGGAGGGACACATGGCTACACCTTC. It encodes CASSKGGTHGYTF.

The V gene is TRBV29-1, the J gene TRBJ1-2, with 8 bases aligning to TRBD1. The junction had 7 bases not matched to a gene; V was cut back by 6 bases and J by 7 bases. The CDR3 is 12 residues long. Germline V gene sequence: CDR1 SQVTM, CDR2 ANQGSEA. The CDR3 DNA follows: TGCAGCGTGGGTGGACAGGGCTTTGGCTACACCTTC. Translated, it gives CSVGGQGFGYTF.

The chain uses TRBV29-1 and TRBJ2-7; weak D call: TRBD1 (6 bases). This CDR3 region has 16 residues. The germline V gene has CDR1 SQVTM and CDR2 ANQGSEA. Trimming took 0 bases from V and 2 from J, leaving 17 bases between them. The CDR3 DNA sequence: TGCAGCGTTGAAGACCCCAACAGGGCAGGGGCCTACGAGCAGTACTTC. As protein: CSVEDPNRAGAYEQYF.

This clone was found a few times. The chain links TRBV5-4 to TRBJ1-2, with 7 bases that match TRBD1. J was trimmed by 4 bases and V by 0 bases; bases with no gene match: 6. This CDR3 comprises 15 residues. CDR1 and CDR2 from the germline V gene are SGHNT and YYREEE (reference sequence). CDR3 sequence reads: CASSLVSGGFYGYTF. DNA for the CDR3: TGTGCCAGCAGCTTGGTTTCAGGGGGGTTCTATGGCTACACCTTC.

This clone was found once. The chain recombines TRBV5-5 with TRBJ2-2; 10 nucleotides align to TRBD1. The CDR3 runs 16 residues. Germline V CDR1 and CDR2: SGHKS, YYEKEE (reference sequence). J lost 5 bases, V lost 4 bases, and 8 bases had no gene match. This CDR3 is CASSPNPGQGTGELFF. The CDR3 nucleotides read TGTGCCAGCAGCCCAAATCCGGGACAGGGGACCGGGGAGCTGTTTTTT.

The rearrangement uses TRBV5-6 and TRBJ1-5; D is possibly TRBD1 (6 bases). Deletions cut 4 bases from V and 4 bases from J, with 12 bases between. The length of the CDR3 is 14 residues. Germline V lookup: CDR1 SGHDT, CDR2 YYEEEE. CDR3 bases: TGTGCCAGCAGCACCGGACAGACAAATCAGCCCCAGCATTTT. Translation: CASSTGQTNQPQHF.

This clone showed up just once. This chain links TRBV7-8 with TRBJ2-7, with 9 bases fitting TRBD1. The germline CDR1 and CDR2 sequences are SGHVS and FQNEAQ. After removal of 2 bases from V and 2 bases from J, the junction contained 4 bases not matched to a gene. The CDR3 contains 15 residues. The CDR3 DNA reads TGTGCCAGCAGCTTATCCGGGGACAGGGCCTACGAGCAGTACTTC. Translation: CASSLSGDRAYEQYF.

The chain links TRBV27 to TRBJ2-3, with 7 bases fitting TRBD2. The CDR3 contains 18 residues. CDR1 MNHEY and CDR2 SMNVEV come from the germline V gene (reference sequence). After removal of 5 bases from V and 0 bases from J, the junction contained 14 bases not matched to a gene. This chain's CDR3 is CASSPRALEAGSTDTQYF. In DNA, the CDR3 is TGTGCCAGCAGTCCACGGGCCCTCGAAGCGGGGAGCACAGATACGCAGTATTTT.

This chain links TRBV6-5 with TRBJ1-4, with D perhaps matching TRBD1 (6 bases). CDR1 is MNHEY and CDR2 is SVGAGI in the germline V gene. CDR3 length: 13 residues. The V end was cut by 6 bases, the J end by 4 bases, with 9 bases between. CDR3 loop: CASSTDSNEKLFF. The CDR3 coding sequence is TGTGCCAGCAGCACGGACAGTAATGAAAAACTGTTTTTT.

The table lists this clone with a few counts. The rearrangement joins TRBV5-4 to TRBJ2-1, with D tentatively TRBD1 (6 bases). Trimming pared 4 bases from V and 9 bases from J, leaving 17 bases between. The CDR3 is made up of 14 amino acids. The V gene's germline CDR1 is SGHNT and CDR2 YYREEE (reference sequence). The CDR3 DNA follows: TGTGCCAGCAGCCTACTACAGGGATCTAGTGAGCAGTTCTTC. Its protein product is CASSLLQGSSEQFF.

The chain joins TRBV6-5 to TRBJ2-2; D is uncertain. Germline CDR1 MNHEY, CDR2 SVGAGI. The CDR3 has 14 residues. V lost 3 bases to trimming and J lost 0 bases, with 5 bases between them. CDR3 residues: CASSYSTNTGELFF. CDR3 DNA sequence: TGTGCCAGCAGTTATTCCACGAACACCGGGGAGCTGTTTTTT.

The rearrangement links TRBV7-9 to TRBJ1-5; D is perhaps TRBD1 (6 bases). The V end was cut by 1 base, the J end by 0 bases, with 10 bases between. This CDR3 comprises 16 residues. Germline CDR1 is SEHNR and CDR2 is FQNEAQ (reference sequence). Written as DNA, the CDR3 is TGTGCCAGCAGCTTAGTTTCAGGGGATAGCAATCAGCCCCAGCATTTT. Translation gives CASSLVSGDSNQPQHF.

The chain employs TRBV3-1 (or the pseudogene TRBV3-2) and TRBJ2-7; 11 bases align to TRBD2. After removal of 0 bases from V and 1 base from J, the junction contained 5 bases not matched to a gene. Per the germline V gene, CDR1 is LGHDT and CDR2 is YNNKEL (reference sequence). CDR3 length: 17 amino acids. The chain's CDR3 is CASSQEGGLAVSYEQYF. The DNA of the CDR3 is TGTGCCAGCAGCCAAGAGGGGGGACTAGCGGTTTCCTACGAGCAGTACTTC.

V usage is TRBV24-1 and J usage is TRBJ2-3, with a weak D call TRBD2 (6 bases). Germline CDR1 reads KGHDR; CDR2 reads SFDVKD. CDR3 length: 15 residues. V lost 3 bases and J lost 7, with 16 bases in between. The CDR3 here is CATSDRTTGGNTQYF. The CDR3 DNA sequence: TGTGCCACCAGTGATCGCACTACCGGGGGTAATACGCAGTATTTT.